Given below is one TCR beta chain in context. Antigen: not known. CDR1 and CDR2 from the germline V gene are SGHTA and FQGNSA. Trimming shortened V by 1 base and J by 6 bases, and 9 bases separated the two germline ends. The CDR3 runs 13 residues. The sample is drawn from a study of cytomegalovirus exposure and HLA in healthy donors. Overall study results and limits: Cytomegalovirus status was reportedly diagnosed by the classifier with high sensitivity and specificity.

It was with 60 Vbeta and 13 Jbeta primers that the PCR ran. The data were produced by immunoSEQ multiplex PCR, yet TCRdb's version contains in-frame clones alone and is incomplete. The table has 200,000 to 250,000 clones, around 80% seen once. This TCR derives from a woman between 40 and 55 years old in good health and CMV-seronegative. The chain is built from TRBV7-2 and TRBJ1-1, with D possibly TRBD1 on 5 matching bases. Source material: PBMCs. For the CDR3, the DNA is TGTGCCAGCAGCTTAGGCAGGGTTCCTGAAGCTTTCTTT. It translates to CASSLGRVPEAFF.